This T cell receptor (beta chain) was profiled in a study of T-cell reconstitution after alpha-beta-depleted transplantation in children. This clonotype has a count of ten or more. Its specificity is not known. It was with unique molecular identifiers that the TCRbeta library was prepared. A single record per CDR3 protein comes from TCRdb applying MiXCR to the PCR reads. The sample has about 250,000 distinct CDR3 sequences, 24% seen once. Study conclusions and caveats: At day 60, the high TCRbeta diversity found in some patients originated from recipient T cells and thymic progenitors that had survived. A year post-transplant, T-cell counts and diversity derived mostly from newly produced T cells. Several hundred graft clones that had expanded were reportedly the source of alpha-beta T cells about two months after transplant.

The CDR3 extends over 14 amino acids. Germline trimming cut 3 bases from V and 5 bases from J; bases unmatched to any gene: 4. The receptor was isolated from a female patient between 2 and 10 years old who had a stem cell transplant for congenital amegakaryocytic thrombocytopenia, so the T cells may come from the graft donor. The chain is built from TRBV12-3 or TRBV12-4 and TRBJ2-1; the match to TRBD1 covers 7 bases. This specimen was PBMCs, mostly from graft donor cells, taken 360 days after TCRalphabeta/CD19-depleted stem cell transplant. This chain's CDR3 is CASSFQGVDNEQFF. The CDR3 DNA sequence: TGTGCCAGCAGTTTTCAGGGGGTAGACAATGAGCAGTTCTTC.